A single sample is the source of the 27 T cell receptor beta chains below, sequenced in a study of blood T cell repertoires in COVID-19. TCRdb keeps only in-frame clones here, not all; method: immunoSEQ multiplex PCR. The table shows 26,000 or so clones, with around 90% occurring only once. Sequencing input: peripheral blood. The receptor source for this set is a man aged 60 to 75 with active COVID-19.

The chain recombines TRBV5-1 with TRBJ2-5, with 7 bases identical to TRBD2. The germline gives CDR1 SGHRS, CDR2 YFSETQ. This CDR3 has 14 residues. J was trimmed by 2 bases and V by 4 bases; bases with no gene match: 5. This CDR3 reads CASSPGAGQETQYF. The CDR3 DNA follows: TGCGCCAGCAGCCCGGGAGCGGGGCAAGAGACCCAGTACTTC. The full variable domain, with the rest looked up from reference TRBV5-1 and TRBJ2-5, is KAGVTQTPRYLIKTRGQQVTLSCSPISGHRSVSWYQQTPGQGLQFLFEYFSETQRNKGNFPGRFSGRQFSNSRSEMNVSTLELGDSALYLCASSPGAGQETQYFGPGTRLLVL.

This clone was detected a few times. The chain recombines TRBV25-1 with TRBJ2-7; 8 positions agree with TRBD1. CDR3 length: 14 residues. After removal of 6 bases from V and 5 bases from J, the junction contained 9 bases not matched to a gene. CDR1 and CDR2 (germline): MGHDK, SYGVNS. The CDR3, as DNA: TGTGCCAGCAGCACCGGACAGGGTTCCCACGAGCAGTACTTC. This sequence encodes CASSTGQGSHEQYF.

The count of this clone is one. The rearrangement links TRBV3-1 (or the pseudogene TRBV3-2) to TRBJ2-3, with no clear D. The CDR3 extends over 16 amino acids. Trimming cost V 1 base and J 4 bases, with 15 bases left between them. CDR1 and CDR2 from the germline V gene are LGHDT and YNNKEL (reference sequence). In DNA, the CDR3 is TGTGCCAGCAGCCAAGTGTTCGGAGCTGAGGCAGATACGCAGTATTTT. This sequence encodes CASSQVFGAEADTQYF.

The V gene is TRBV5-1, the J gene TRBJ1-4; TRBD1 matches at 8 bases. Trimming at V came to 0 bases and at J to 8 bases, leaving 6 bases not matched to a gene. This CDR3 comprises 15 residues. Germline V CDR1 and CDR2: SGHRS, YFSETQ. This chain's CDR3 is CASSLGQGAFEKLFF. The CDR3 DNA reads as TGCGCCAGCAGCTTGGGGCAGGGGGCTTTCGAAAAACTGTTTTTT. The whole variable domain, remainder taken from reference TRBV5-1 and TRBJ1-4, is KAGVTQTPRYLIKTRGQQVTLSCSPISGHRSVSWYQQTPGQGLQFLFEYFSETQRNKGNFPGRFSGRQFSNSRSEMNVSTLELGDSALYLCASSLGQGAFEKLFFGSGTQLSVL.

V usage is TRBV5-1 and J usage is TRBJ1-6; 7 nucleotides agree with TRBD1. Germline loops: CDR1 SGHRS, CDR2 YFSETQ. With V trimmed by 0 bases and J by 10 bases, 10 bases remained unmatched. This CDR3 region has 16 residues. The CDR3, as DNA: TGCGCCAGCAGCTTGGGGAGCACAGGGGCTGAGTCACCCCTCCACTTT. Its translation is CASSLGSTGAESPLHF.

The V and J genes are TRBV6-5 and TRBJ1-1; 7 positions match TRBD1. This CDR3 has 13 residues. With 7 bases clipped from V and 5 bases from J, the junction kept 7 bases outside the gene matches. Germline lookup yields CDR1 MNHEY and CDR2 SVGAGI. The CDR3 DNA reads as TGTGCCAGCATATTGACAGGGCCAACTGAAGCTTTCTTT. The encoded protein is CASILTGPTEAFF.

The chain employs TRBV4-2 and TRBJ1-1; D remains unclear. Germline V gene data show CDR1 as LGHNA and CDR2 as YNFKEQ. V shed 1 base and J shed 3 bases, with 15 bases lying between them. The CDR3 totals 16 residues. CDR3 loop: CASSQGGVGGDTEAFF. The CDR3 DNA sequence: TGTGCCAGCAGCCAAGGTGGGGTCGGCGGGGACACTGAAGCTTTCTTT.

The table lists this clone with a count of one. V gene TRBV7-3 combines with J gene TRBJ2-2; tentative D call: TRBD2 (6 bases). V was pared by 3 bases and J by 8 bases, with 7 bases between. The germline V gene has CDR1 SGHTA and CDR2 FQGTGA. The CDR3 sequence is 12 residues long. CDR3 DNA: TGTGCCAGCAGCTTCGGGGGAGGGGAGCTGTTTTTT. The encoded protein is CASSFGGGELFF.

The CDR3 is CASKDFLNTIYF. CDR3 coding DNA: TGTGCCAGCAAGGACTTTCTAAACACCATATATTTT. The chain has TRBV25-1 and TRBJ1-3; D gene unclear. The CDR3 is 12 residues long. CDR1 is MGHDK, CDR2 SYGVNS, per germline. V shed 7 bases and J shed 6 bases, with 10 bases lying between them.

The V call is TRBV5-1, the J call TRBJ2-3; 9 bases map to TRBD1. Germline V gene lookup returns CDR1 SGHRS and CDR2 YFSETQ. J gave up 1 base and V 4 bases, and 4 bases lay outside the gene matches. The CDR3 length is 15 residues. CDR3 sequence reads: CASSAGTGRTDTQYF. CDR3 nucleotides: TGCGCCAGCAGCGCCGGGACAGGGCGCACAGATACGCAGTATTTT.

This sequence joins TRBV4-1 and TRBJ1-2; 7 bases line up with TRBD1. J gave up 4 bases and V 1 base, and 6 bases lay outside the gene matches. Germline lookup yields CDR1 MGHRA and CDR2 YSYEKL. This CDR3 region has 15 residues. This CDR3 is CASSQGFWDSYGYTF. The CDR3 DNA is TGCGCCAGCAGCCAAGGTTTCTGGGACAGCTATGGCTACACCTTC.

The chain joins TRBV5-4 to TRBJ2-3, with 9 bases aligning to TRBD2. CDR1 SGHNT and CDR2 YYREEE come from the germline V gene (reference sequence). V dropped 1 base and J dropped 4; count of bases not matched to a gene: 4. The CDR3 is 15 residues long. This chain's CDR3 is CASSLRSGGPDTQYF. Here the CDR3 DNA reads TGTGCCAGCAGCTTGAGGAGCGGGGGGCCAGATACGCAGTATTTT.

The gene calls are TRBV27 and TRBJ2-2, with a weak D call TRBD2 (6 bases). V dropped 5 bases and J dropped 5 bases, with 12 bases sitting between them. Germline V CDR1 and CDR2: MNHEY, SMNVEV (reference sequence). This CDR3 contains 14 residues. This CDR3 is CASSLFGGTGELFF. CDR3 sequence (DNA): TGTGCCAGCAGTCTTTTCGGGGGAACCGGGGAGCTGTTTTTT.

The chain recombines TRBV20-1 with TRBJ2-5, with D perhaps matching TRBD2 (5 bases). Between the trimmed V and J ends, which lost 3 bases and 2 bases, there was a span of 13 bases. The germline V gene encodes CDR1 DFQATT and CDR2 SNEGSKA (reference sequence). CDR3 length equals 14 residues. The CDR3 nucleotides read TGCAGTGCTAGTAACCCCCGGACTCAAGAGACCCAGTACTTC. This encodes CSASNPRTQETQYF.

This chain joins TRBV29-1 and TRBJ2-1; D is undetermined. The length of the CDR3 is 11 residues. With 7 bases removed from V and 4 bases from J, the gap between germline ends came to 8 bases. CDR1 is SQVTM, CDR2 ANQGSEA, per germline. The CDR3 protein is CSGGVYNEQFF. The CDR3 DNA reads TGCAGCGGAGGCGTATACAATGAGCAGTTCTTC.

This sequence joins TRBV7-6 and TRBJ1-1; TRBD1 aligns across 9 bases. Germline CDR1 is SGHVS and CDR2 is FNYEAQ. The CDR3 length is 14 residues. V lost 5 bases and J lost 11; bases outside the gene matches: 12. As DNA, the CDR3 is TGTGCCAGCAGCCCGACAGGGGGTGGTGGAAGGGCTTTCTTT. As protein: CASSPTGGGGRAFF.

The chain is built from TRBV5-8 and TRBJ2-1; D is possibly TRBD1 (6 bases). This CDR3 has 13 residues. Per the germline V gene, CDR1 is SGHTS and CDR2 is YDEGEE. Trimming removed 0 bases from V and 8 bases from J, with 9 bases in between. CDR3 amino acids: CASSLARGDEQFF. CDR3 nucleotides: TGTGCCAGCAGCTTGGCCAGGGGCGATGAGCAGTTCTTC. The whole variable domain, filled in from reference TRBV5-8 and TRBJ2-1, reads EAGVTQSPTHLIKTRGQQATLRCSPISGHTSVYWYQQALGLGLQFLLWYDEGEERNRGNFPPRFSGRQFPNYSSELNVNALELEDSALYLCASSLARGDEQFFGPGTRLTVL.

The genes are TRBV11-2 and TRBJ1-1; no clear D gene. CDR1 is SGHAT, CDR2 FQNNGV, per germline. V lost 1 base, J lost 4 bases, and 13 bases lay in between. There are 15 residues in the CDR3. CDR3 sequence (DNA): TGTGCCAGCAGCTTAGGCGGAGGGAGGGCCACTGAAGCTTTCTTT. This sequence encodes CASSLGGGRATEAFF.

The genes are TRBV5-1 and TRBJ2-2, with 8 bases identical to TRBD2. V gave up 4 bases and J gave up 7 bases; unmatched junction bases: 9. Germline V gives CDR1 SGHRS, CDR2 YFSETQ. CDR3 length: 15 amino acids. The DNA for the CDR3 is TGCGCCAGCAGCCCTAGCGGGTTTATGGGCGGGGAGCTGTTTTTT. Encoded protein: CASSPSGFMGGELFF.

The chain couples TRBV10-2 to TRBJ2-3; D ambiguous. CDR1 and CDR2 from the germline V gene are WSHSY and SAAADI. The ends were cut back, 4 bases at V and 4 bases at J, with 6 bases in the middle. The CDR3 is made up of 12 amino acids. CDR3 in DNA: TGCGCCAGCAGTGCCTTGTCAGATACGCAGTATTTT. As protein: CASSALSDTQYF.

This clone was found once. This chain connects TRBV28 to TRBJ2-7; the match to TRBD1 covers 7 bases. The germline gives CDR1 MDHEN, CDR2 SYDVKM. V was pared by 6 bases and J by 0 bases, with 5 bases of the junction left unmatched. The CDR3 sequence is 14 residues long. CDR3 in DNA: TGTGCCAGCAGCAAACAGGGGCTCTCCTACGAGCAGTACTTC. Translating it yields CASSKQGLSYEQYF. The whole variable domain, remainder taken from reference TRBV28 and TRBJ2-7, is DVKVTQSSRYLVKRTGEKVFLECVQDMDHENMFWYRQDPGLGLRLIYFSYDVKMKEKGDIPEGYSVSREKKERFSLILESASTNQTSMYLCASSKQGLSYEQYFGPGTRLTVT.

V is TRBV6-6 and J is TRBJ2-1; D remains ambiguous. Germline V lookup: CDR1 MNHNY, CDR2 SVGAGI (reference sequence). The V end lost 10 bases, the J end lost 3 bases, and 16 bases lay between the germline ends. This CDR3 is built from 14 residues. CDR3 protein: CAIRFTFYYNEQFF. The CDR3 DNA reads TGTGCCATCCGCTTTACTTTCTACTACAATGAGCAGTTCTTC.

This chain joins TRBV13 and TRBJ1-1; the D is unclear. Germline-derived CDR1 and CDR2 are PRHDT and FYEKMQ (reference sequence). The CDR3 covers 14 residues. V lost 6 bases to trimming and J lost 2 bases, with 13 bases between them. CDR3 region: CASSSDIVNTEAFF. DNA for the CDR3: TGTGCCAGCAGTTCCGACATCGTCAACACTGAAGCTTTCTTT.

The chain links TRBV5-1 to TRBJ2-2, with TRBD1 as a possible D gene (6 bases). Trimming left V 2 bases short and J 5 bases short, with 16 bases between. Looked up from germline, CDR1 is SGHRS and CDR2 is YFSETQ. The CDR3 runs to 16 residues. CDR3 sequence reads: CASSFRAGAQTGELFF. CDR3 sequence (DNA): TGCGCCAGCAGCTTTCGGGCAGGGGCACAAACCGGGGAGCTGTTTTTT.

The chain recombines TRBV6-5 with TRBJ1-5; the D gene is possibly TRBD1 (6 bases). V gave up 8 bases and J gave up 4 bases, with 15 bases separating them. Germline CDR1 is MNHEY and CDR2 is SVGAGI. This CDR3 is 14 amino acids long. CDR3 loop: CASSVAGVNQPQHF. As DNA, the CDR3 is TGTGCCAGCTCGGTGGCAGGGGTGAATCAGCCCCAGCATTTT.

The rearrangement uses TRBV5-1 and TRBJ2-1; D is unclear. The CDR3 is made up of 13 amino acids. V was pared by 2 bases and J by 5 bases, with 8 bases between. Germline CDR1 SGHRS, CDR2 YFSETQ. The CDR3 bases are TGCGCCAGCAGCTTACGGGTTGACAATGAGCAGTTCTTC. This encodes CASSLRVDNEQFF.

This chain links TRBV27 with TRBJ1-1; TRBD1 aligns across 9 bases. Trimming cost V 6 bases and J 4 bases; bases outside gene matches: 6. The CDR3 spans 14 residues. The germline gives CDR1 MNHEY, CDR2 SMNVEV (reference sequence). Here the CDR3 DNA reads TGTGCCAGCAGAAACGACAGGGGGGTCACTGAAGCTTTCTTT. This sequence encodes CASRNDRGVTEAFF.